Listed below are T cell receptor beta chains from one sample, sequenced in a study of OX40 agonist ivuxolimab in advanced cancers. Clones were sequenced by immunoSEQ multiplex PCR, and TCRdb holds only the in-frame ones, with some missing. The sample records 30,000 to 45,000 clones, approximately 90% being singletons. The source material was CD4+ or CD8+ T cells sorted from blood, sampled in a trial of the OX40 agonist ivuxolimab. These receptors were collected from an adult with an advanced solid tumor such as melanoma, head and neck, liver or kidney cancer. CDR3s include the opening cysteine and the closing phenylalanine or tryptophan. The D gene is left open where the match is weak. Rows may omit the clone size; those that give it use once, few, many or a size class.

d_gene | j_gene | v_gene | abundance | CDR3aa | CDR3nt
TRBD2 | TRBJ2-7 | TRBV5-4 | . | CASSLEPSGRDEQYF | TGTGCCAGCAGCTTGGAGCCTAGCGGGAGAGACGAGCAGTACTTC
TRBD1 | TRBJ1-1 | TRBV4-2 | few | CASSQAGDRTTEAFF | TGTGCCAGCAGCCAAGCTGGGGACAGAACCACTGAAGCTTTCTTT
. | TRBJ2-7 | TRBV5-8 | . | CASSLGDLAYEQYF | TGTGCCAGCAGCTTGGGGGACCTCGCCTACGAGCAGTACTTC
TRBD1 | TRBJ2-1 | TRBV23-1 | . | CASSPPGTVYNEQFF | TGCGCCAGCAGCCCCCCCGGGACAGTCTACAATGAGCAGTTCTTC
TRBD2 | TRBJ2-3 | TRBV6-1 | . | CASSEIVGGPSLSGQYF | TGTGCCAGCAGTGAAATCGTGGGAGGGCCTTCTCTTAGCGGGCAGTATTTT
. | TRBJ2-5 | TRBV2 | medium-sized | CASNSESQETQYF | TGTGCCAGCAATTCGGAGTCACAAGAGACCCAGTACTTC
. | TRBJ2-7 | TRBV6-1 | . | CASSPGTYEQYF | TGTGCCAGCAGTCCAGGGACCTACGAGCAGTACTTC
. | TRBJ2-1 | TRBV2 | once | CASREGRDSYNEQFF | TGTGCCAGCAGAGAGGGGAGAGACTCCTACAATGAGCAGTTCTTC
TRBD2 | TRBJ2-1 | TRBV5-4 | . | CASGLGGEQFF | TGTGCCAGCGGACTGGGGGGGGAGCAGTTCTTC
. | TRBJ1-5 | TRBV12-2 | . | CASRLCGRGGNQPQHF | TGTGCAAGTCGCTTATGTGGGCGAGGGGGTAATCAGCCCCAGCATTTT
. | TRBJ1-1 | TRBV4-1 | . | CASSLTTENTEAFF | TGCGCCAGCAGCCTTACCACAGAGAACACTGAAGCTTTCTTT
. | TRBJ1-2 | TRBV7-9 | medium-sized | CASSLFPHLSDYGYTF | TGTGCCAGCAGCTTATTCCCCCACCTGTCAGACTATGGCTACACCTTC
. | TRBJ1-1 | TRBV5-1 | few | CASSFTVNTEAFF | TGTGCCAGCAGCTTCACAGTGAACACTGAAGCTTTCTTT
. | TRBJ2-1 | TRBV28 | . | CASSRRVVSYNEQFF | TGTGCCAGCAGTCGTAGAGTAGTCTCCTACAATGAGCAGTTCTTC
. | TRBJ2-7 | TRBV6-6 | . | CASTRQVTSEQYF | TGTGCCAGCACCCGACAGGTTACCTCCGAGCAGTACTTC
. | TRBJ2-1 | TRBV6-5 | . | CASSYGEGNEQFF | TGTGCCAGCAGTTACGGGGAAGGGAATGAGCAGTTCTTC
. | TRBJ2-7 | TRBV9 | few | CASSTDNAGWVEQYF | TGTGCCAGCAGCACCGACAATGCAGGTTGGGTCGAGCAGTACTTC
TRBD1 | TRBJ1-2 | TRBV25-1 | . | CASSEFGQGDYGYTF | TGTGCCAGCAGTGAATTTGGACAGGGTGACTATGGCTACACCTTC
TRBD1 | TRBJ1-5 | TRBV28 | . | CASIMTGVNNQPQHF | TGTGCCAGCATTATGACAGGGGTCAACAATCAGCCCCAGCATTTT
TRBD2 | TRBJ2-7 | TRBV7-8 | . | CASSSRTSDSYEQYF | TGTGCCAGCAGCAGCCGGACTAGCGACTCCTACGAGCAGTACTTC
. | TRBJ2-2 | TRBV27 | . | CASSQPPGHSSGELFF | TGTGCCAGCAGCCAACCTCCGGGACACTCTTCCGGGGAGCTGTTTTTT
TRBD1 | TRBJ1-1 | TRBV4-2 | . | CASSPDRVMTEAFF | TGTGCCAGCAGCCCTGACAGGGTAATGACTGAAGCTTTCTTT
. | TRBJ1-4 | TRBV28 | . | CASSLAQSNEKLFF | TGTGCCAGCAGTCTCGCACAGAGTAATGAAAAACTGTTTTTT
. | TRBJ1-1 | TRBV7-9 | . | CASSSGRANEAFF | TGTGCCAGCAGCTCGGGAAGAGCCAACGAAGCTTTCTTT
. | TRBJ2-7 | TRBV5-6 | . | CASSFAASYEQYF | TGTGCCAGCAGCTTTGCAGCCTCCTACGAGCAGTACTTC
. | TRBJ2-3 | TRBV6-5 | few | CASSYVPGSPDTQYF | TGTGCCAGCAGTTACGTCCCCGGGAGCCCAGATACGCAGTATTTT
. | TRBJ2-5 | TRBV9 | . | CASSVGRLGPGETQYF | TGTGCCAGCAGCGTAGGGAGGCTGGGTCCGGGAGAGACCCAGTACTTC
. | TRBJ1-2 | TRBV30 | . | CAWSVVIGYGYTF | TGTGCCTGGAGTGTAGTAATTGGCTATGGCTACACCTTC
TRBD2 | TRBJ2-3 | TRBV5-6 | . | CASSFGPREGITDTQYF | TGTGCCAGCAGTTTCGGACCGAGGGAGGGGATTACAGATACGCAGTATTTT
. | TRBJ2-3 | TRBV27 | once | CASSLSGVSSITDTQYF | TGTGCCAGCAGTTTATCGGGAGTTTCAAGCATCACAGATACGCAGTATTTT
. | TRBJ2-7 | TRBV13 | . | CASSHGQRPYEQYF | TGTGCCAGCAGCCACGGACAGAGACCCTACGAGCAGTACTTC
. | TRBJ2-7 | TRBV5-1 | once | CASSGGQYEQYF | TGCGCCAGCAGTGGGGGGCAGTACGAGCAGTACTTC
TRBD2 | TRBJ2-1 | TRBV27 | . | CASTLGSSGGNEQFF | TGTGCCAGCACCCTCGGATCTAGCGGGGGCAATGAGCAGTTCTTC
. | TRBJ1-3 | TRBV9 | . | CASSVDSSGNTIYF | TGTGCCAGCAGCGTAGACAGCTCTGGAAACACCATATATTTT
. | TRBJ2-7 | TRBV27 | . | CASSSTPGLYEQYF | TGTGCCAGCAGTTCCACCCCCGGGTTGTACGAGCAGTACTTC
TRBD2 | TRBJ2-3 | TRBV28 | . | CASSPGEGGTDTQYF | TGTGCCAGCAGTCCTGGGGAGGGCGGCACAGATACGCAGTATTTT
. | TRBJ2-7 | TRBV7-9 | . | CASSPFAGGGLEQYF | TGTGCCAGCAGCCCCTTTGCGGGTGGGGGCTTAGAGCAGTACTTC
. | TRBJ2-1 | TRBV4-2 | . | CASSQDPRGSFSYNEQFF | TGTGCCAGCAGCCAAGATCCTAGGGGCTCCTTCTCCTACAATGAGCAGTTCTTC
. | TRBJ2-1 | TRBV29-1 | . | CSVWGKEQFF | TGCAGCGTATGGGGTAAGGAGCAGTTCTTC
. | TRBJ2-3 | TRBV11-2 | . | CASSSGIGPDTQYF | TGTGCCAGCAGCTCCGGGATAGGGCCAGATACGCAGTATTTT
TRBD1 | TRBJ1-4 | TRBV27 | . | CASSPHADRTLATNEKLFF | TGTGCCAGCAGCCCACATGCGGACAGGACCCTCGCAACTAATGAAAAACTGTTTTTT
TRBD1 | TRBJ1-1 | TRBV28 | . | CASSHRDRGNTEAFF | TGTGCCAGCAGCCACCGGGACAGGGGGAACACTGAAGCTTTCTTT
. | TRBJ1-4 | TRBV13 | . | CASSRRNEKLFF | TGTGCCAGCAGCCGGCGGAATGAAAAACTGTTTTTT
TRBD1 | TRBJ2-7 | TRBV19 | once | CASSDRDNYEQYF | TGTGCCAGTAGCGACAGGGACAACTACGAGCAGTACTTC
TRBD2 | TRBJ2-7 | TRBV4-1 | . | CASSGLAGDYEQYF | TGCGCCAGCAGCGGTCTAGCGGGAGACTACGAGCAGTACTTC
TRBD2 | TRBJ2-1 | TRBV30 | once | CAWGGEAHYNEQFF | TGTGCCTGGGGGGGGGAGGCCCATTACAATGAGCAGTTCTTC
TRBD1 | TRBJ1-4 | TRBV10-3 | . | CAISETTGGFEKLFF | TGTGCCATCAGTGAGACCACAGGGGGGTTTGAAAAACTGTTTTTT
. | TRBJ1-1 | TRBV7-9 | few | CASSFQNTEAFF | TGTGCCAGCAGCTTCCAGAACACTGAAGCTTTCTTT
. | TRBJ2-7 | TRBV29-1 | . | CSVEVADSPGPYEQYF | TGCAGCGTTGAAGTGGCGGACAGCCCTGGGCCCTACGAGCAGTACTTC
. | TRBJ1-5 | TRBV4-1 | . | CASSQEVGWVNQPQHF | TGCGCCAGCAGCCAAGAGGTAGGGTGGGTTAATCAGCCCCAGCATTTT
. | TRBJ2-7 | TRBV9 | . | CASSVAIGGTSYEQYF | TGTGCCAGCAGCGTAGCGATAGGAGGGACCTCCTACGAGCAGTACTTC
. | TRBJ2-7 | TRBV19 | . | CASSIEWEPLGEQYF | TGTGCCAGTAGTATAGAGTGGGAACCTTTAGGGGAGCAGTACTTC
. | TRBJ2-7 | TRBV7-6 | . | CASSFSDSYEQYF | TGTGCCAGCAGCTTTTCCGACAGCTACGAGCAGTACTTC
TRBD1 | TRBJ1-4 | TRBV5-6 | . | CASSQMTGGEKLFF | TGTGCCAGCAGCCAGATGACAGGGGGGGAAAAACTGTTTTTT
. | TRBJ1-3 | TRBV9 | . | CASSVAAGDFSGNTIYF | TGTGCCAGCAGCGTAGCGGCAGGGGACTTCTCTGGAAACACCATATATTTT
. | TRBJ2-7 | TRBV18 | . | CASSPPLTYEQYF | TGTGCCAGCTCACCACCGTTAACCTACGAGCAGTACTTC
TRBD2 | TRBJ2-5 | TRBV2 | . | CAGGVWHGFSSGVQETQYF | TGTGCCGGGGGGGTCTGGCACGGGTTTTCCTCGGGGGTACAAGAGACCCAGTACTTC
TRBD1 | TRBJ2-7 | TRBV2 | . | CASSAGTGVAYEQYF | TGTGCCAGCAGTGCTGGGACAGGGGTAGCCTACGAGCAGTACTTC
TRBD1 | TRBJ2-7 | TRBV5-1 | . | CASTDRAVNEQYF | TGCGCCAGCACGGACAGGGCTGTCAACGAGCAGTACTTC
TRBD1 | TRBJ1-2 | TRBV5-6 | . | CASNPGGGPNYGYTF | TGTGCCAGCAACCCAGGGGGGGGCCCTAACTATGGCTACACCTTC